This TCR beta chain was sequenced during a study of OX40 agonist ivuxolimab in advanced cancers. Blood specimens came from baseline, cycle 4 day 1, and cycle 7 day 1. Germline V gives CDR1 MDHEN, CDR2 SYDVKM. The CDR3 is made up of 15 amino acids. Trimming stripped 3 bases from V and 2 bases from J, with 10 bases between. Generated by immunoSEQ multiplex PCR, the TCRdb table keeps only in-frame clones and is missing some. The profile covers 30,000 to 40,000 clones, with about three quarters appearing a single time and approximately 9.8% taken by the ten largest. The V gene is TRBV28, the J gene TRBJ2-2; possible D gene TRBD2, 5 bases. The specimen was CD4+ or CD8+ T cells sorted from blood, collected in a trial of the OX40 agonist ivuxolimab. The sequence was obtained from an adult with an advanced solid tumor such as melanoma, head and neck, liver or kidney cancer. The CDR3 here is CASSFGSPNTGELFF. The CDR3 DNA reads as TGTGCCAGCAGTTTTGGGAGTCCTAACACCGGGGAGCTGTTTTTT.